The next 8 T cell receptor beta chains were all read from a single sample in a study of blood T cell repertoires in COVID-19. Clones were read by immunoSEQ multiplex PCR, and TCRdb kept only the in-frame ones, dropping some. The profile covers approximately 97,000 clones, with approximately 80% appearing a single time and less than 5% taken by the ten largest. Sequenced input: peripheral blood. These receptors originate from a human donor in a cohort sampled during active COVID-19.

This chain connects TRBV6-5 to TRBJ2-2; TRBD1 matches at 7 bases. The CDR3 covers 14 residues. The germline CDR1 and CDR2 sequences are MNHEY and SVGAGI. V shed 8 bases, J shed 5 bases, and the junction held 8 bases outside the gene matches. The CDR3 protein is CASPIDRETGELFF. CDR3 bases: TGTGCCAGCCCTATTGACAGGGAAACCGGGGAGCTGTTTTTT.

This clone was found a few times. A junction boundary mismatches the germline segment, possibly from a read error. This rearrangement joins TRBV6-5 to TRBJ1-3; D gene uncertain. The CDR3 sequence is 14 residues long. Germline V CDR1 and CDR2: MNHEY, SVGAGI. The CDR3 protein is CASSYSRTGDTIYF. Here the CDR3 DNA reads TGTGCCAGCAGTTACTCACGTACTGGAGACACCATATATTTT.

The chain couples TRBV4-1 to TRBJ2-7; maybe TRBD2 (7 bases). The CDR3 sequence is 16 residues long. Germline V gene lookup returns CDR1 MGHRA and CDR2 YSYEKL. The V and J ends lost 0 bases and 1 base respectively, with 13 bases between them. CDR3 protein: CASSQDWAGASYEQYF. The DNA for the CDR3 is TGCGCCAGCAGCCAAGATTGGGCGGGGGCTTCCTACGAGCAGTACTTC.

The CDR3, as DNA: TGTGCCAGCAGTTGGCTGAGGCGGGGCTTGGAGACCCAGTACTTC. Its translation is CASSWLRRGLETQYF. The chain combines TRBV28 with TRBJ2-5, with D maybe TRBD2 (6 bases). V was clipped by 4 bases and J by 5 bases, with 17 bases between them. The CDR3 is 15 amino acids. The germline V gene has CDR1 MDHEN and CDR2 SYDVKM.

This chain joins TRBV5-4 and TRBJ2-3; 8 positions agree with TRBD1. The J segment lost 1 base and the V segment lost 4 bases, leaving 14 bases of the junction unmatched. Germline-derived CDR1 and CDR2 are SGHNT and YYREEE (reference sequence). CDR3 length equals 18 residues. In DNA, the CDR3 is TGTGCCAGCAGCGATCCCGGGACAGGAGACTTCGGCACAGATACGCAGTATTTT. Translation gives CASSDPGTGDFGTDTQYF.

This chain links TRBV2 with TRBJ1-1, with TRBD1 identical over 7 bases. CDR1 is SNHLY, CDR2 FYNNEI, per germline. J was trimmed by 3 bases and V by 7 bases; bases with no gene match: 8. The CDR3 runs 14 residues. The CDR3 spells CASIRGTEDTEAFF. The CDR3, as DNA: TGTGCCAGCATAAGAGGGACAGAGGACACTGAAGCTTTCTTT.

This clone was seen only a few times. The V call is TRBV28, the J call TRBJ1-1; tentative D call: TRBD1 (5 bases). From germline, CDR1 is MDHEN and CDR2 SYDVKM. The CDR3 loop spans 14 amino acids. V shed 6 bases and J shed 5 bases, with 16 bases lying between them. CDR3 amino acids: CASSPAGMRTEAFF. The CDR3 DNA reads as TGTGCCAGCAGCCCGGCAGGGATGAGGACTGAAGCTTTCTTT. The entire variable domain, with the rest obtained from reference TRBV28 and TRBJ1-1, is as follows: DVKVTQSSRYLVKRTGEKVFLECVQDMDHENMFWYRQDPGLGLRLIYFSYDVKMKEKGDIPEGYSVSREKKERFSLILESASTNQTSMYLCASSPAGMRTEAFFGQGTRLTVV.

The chain uses TRBV5-1 and TRBJ1-2, with TRBD1 matching 8 bases. After removal of 3 bases from V and 7 bases from J, the junction contained 8 bases not matched to a gene. CDR1 is SGHRS and CDR2 is YFSETQ in the germline V gene. The CDR3 runs 14 residues. DNA for the CDR3: TGCGCCAGCAGCTCAGGACAGGGCAATGGTGGCTACACCTTC. Residues: CASSSGQGNGGYTF. Complete variable domain (other parts from reference TRBV5-1 and TRBJ1-2): KAGVTQTPRYLIKTRGQQVTLSCSPISGHRSVSWYQQTPGQGLQFLFEYFSETQRNKGNFPGRFSGRQFSNSRSEMNVSTLELGDSALYLCASSSGQGNGGYTFGSGTRLTVV.